These 21 T cell receptor beta chains were all obtained from the same sample, sequenced in a study of T cells after somatic rescue of genetic block. This table comes from immunoSEQ multiplex PCR, and its TCRdb copy is limited to in-frame clones, with some not included. Among some 74,000 clones listed, just over 90% were seen once. The specimen was peripheral blood mononuclear cells (PBMCs). These receptors all come from a man younger than 40.

The chain uses TRBV9 and TRBJ2-1; D possibly matches TRBD1 or TRBD2 (5 bases each). Germline CDR1 and CDR2: SGDLS and YYNGEE. CDR3 length: 17 amino acids. Trimming pared 4 bases from V and 0 bases from J, leaving 17 bases between. CDR3 amino acids: CASSPRDRTLSYNEQFF. CDR3 sequence (DNA): TGTGCCAGCAGCCCCCGGGACCGAACCCTCTCCTACAATGAGCAGTTCTTC. Full variable domain (outside the CDR3, taken from reference TRBV9 and TRBJ2-1): DSGVTQTPKHLITATGQRVTLRCSPRSGDLSVYWYQQSLDQGLQFLIQYYNGEERAKGNILERFSAQQFPDLHSELNLSSLELGDSALYFCASSPRDRTLSYNEQFFGPGTRLTVL.

This clone was detected a few times. The chain uses TRBV13 and TRBJ2-1, with 7 bases aligning to TRBD1. The junction had 3 bases not matched to a gene; V was cut back by 4 bases and J by 0 bases. Germline V gives CDR1 PRHDT, CDR2 FYEKMQ (reference sequence). CDR3 length: 15 residues. This CDR3 is CASSSDRSSYNEQFF. For the CDR3, the DNA is TGTGCCAGCAGCTCGGACAGGAGCTCCTACAATGAGCAGTTCTTC.

V is TRBV6-1 and J is TRBJ1-6, with TRBD1 as a possible D gene (5 bases). The CDR3 sequence is 13 residues long. Germline V gene sequence: CDR1 MNHNS, CDR2 SASEGT. Between the trimmed V and J ends, which lost 3 bases and 9 bases, there was a span of 9 bases. The CDR3 DNA follows: TGTGCCAGCAGTGATGGGGCCCTTTCACCCCTCCACTTT. Its protein is CASSDGALSPLHF.

The chain carries TRBV9 and TRBJ1-3; D is uncertain. Germline loops: CDR1 SGDLS, CDR2 YYNGEE. Trimming left V 3 bases short and J 11 bases short, with 15 bases between. The CDR3 totals 13 residues. Here the CDR3 DNA reads TGTGCCAGCAGCGAGGGAGGTCTGGGAGCCATATATTTT. It yields the protein CASSEGGLGAIYF.

The rearrangement joins TRBV2 to TRBJ2-7; 14 bases agree with TRBD2. After removal of 7 bases from V and 3 bases from J, the junction contained 2 bases not matched to a gene. Germline V gene sequence: CDR1 SNHLY, CDR2 FYNNEI. The CDR3 has 14 residues. The DNA of the CDR3 is TGTGCCAGCATCGGGACTAGCGGGAGCTACGAGCAGTACTTC. This encodes CASIGTSGSYEQYF.

V is TRBV7-6 and J is TRBJ2-1; TRBD2 matches 10 bases. J was trimmed by 2 bases and V by 5 bases; bases with no gene match: 3. Germline CDR1 and CDR2: SGHVS and FNYEAQ. The CDR3 has 15 amino acids. The CDR3 region is CASSRTSGAYNEQFF. The DNA of the CDR3 is TGTGCCAGCAGCCGGACTAGCGGCGCCTACAATGAGCAGTTCTTC. The full variable domain, completed using reference TRBV7-6 and TRBJ2-1, is GAGVSQSPRYKVTKRGQDVALRCDPISGHVSLYWYRQALGQGPEFLTYFNYEAQQDKSGLPNDRFSAERPEGSISTLTIQRTEQRDSAMYRCASSRTSGAYNEQFFGPGTRLTVL.

The CDR3, as DNA: TGTGCCAGCAGCTTACTGAACAGGGGCAGTGATGAGCAGTTCTTC. It yields the protein CASSLLNRGSDEQFF. The chain has TRBV7-8 and TRBJ2-1; 7 nucleotides match TRBD1. Unmatched junction bases numbered 9, after V lost 2 bases and J lost 8 bases. Germline V gene sequence: CDR1 SGHVS, CDR2 FQNEAQ. The length of the CDR3 is 15 residues.

The V gene is TRBV7-9, the J gene TRBJ1-4, with D unresolved. The V and J ends lost 0 bases and 6 bases respectively, with 5 bases between them. This CDR3 region has 13 residues. CDR1 and CDR2 (germline): SEHNR, FQNEAQ (reference sequence). The CDR3 loop reads CASSLALDEKLFF. DNA of the CDR3: TGTGCCAGCAGCTTAGCCCTGGATGAAAAACTGTTTTTT.

V gene TRBV7-9 combines with J gene TRBJ1-1; no clear D gene. Germline CDR1 and CDR2: SEHNR and FQNEAQ (reference sequence). This CDR3 is built from 13 residues. The V end lost 1 base, the J end lost 7 bases, and 10 bases lay between the germline ends. The CDR3 reads CASSLVGDVEAFF. The CDR3 DNA is TGTGCCAGCAGCTTAGTAGGAGACGTTGAAGCTTTCTTT.

The chain links TRBV11-2 to TRBJ1-4; D is undetermined. This CDR3 spans 16 amino acids. Germline V gives CDR1 SGHAT, CDR2 FQNNGV. V shed 1 base and J shed 6 bases, with 15 bases lying between them. Written as DNA, the CDR3 is TGTGCCAGCAGCTTAGTCGAGGCAGGATGGGATGAAAAACTGTTTTTT. Amino acids: CASSLVEAGWDEKLFF.

The V call is TRBV6-1, the J call TRBJ2-7; possibly TRBD1 for D (7 bases). V gave up 0 bases and J gave up 2 bases, with 14 bases separating them. This CDR3 comprises 16 residues. Germline assignment: CDR1 MNHNS and CDR2 SASEGT. This CDR3 reads CASSEALSGGPYEQYF. CDR3 nucleotide sequence: TGTGCCAGCAGTGAAGCGTTGTCAGGGGGGCCCTACGAGCAGTACTTC.

Sample share makes this clone medium-sized (0.01 to 0.1%). The rearrangement links TRBV9 to TRBJ2-2, with a weak D call TRBD2 (6 bases). Germline V lookup: CDR1 SGDLS, CDR2 YYNGEE. The CDR3 totals 15 residues. Deletions cut 0 bases from V and 5 bases from J, with 11 bases between. Written as DNA, the CDR3 is TGTGCCAGCAGCGTAGACGGGAGTGAAACCGGGGAGCTGTTTTTT. It specifies CASSVDGSETGELFF.

This clone was recorded only once. This chain connects TRBV9 to TRBJ2-5, with 10 bases aligning to TRBD2. The CDR3 consists of 14 residues. Germline CDR1 and CDR2: SGDLS and YYNGEE. V lost 4 bases, J lost 7 bases, and 7 bases stayed unmatched. CDR3 in amino acids: CASSKAGGPGTQYF. The CDR3 DNA reads as TGTGCCAGCAGCAAAGCGGGAGGGCCAGGGACCCAGTACTTC.

The chain couples TRBV6-1 to TRBJ2-7, with 7 bases matching TRBD1. The CDR3 is 14 amino acids. V trimming: 4 bases; J trimming: 2 bases; junction bases outside the gene matches: 5. Germline V gene lookup returns CDR1 MNHNS and CDR2 SASEGT. In DNA, the CDR3 is TGTGCCAGCAGTGCCTGGGACAGCACCTACGAGCAGTACTTC. This codes for CASSAWDSTYEQYF.

The CDR3, as DNA: TGTGCCAGCTCACCATTTCGGCAGGACACCCCTCTGGAGACCCAGTACTTC. Encoded protein: CASSPFRQDTPLETQYF. The chain couples TRBV18 to TRBJ2-5, with D perhaps TRBD1 (5 bases). There are 17 residues in the CDR3. V was pared by 2 bases and J by 5 bases, with 21 bases between. From germline, CDR1 is KGHSH and CDR2 LQKENI.

This chain uses TRBV7-9 with TRBJ2-1; the D is unclear. This CDR3 is 13 amino acids long. The germline gives CDR1 SEHNR, CDR2 FQNEAQ (reference sequence). V lost 7 bases and J 1 base, leaving 8 bases between the germline ends. DNA of the CDR3: TGTGCCAGCACAACGGAATCCTACAATGAGCAGTTCTTC. It is translated as CASTTESYNEQFF.

The rearrangement joins TRBV7-8 to TRBJ1-4; 7 nucleotides line up with TRBD1. With V trimmed by 5 bases and J by 7 bases, 10 bases remained unmatched. Looked up from germline, CDR1 is SGHVS and CDR2 is FQNEAQ. This CDR3 contains 15 residues. CDR3 nucleotide sequence: TGTGCCAGCAGCGACATAGACAGGGCCCCTGAAAAACTGTTTTTT. As protein: CASSDIDRAPEKLFF.

The V and J genes are TRBV5-4 and TRBJ2-1; 12 bases fit TRBD2. CDR1 and CDR2 from the germline V gene are SGHNT and YYREEE (reference sequence). The CDR3 contains 17 residues. The trim removed 0 bases at V and 8 bases at J, leaving 9 bases unmatched. The CDR3 loop is CASSLALAGGGVDEQFF. The CDR3 nucleotides are TGTGCCAGCAGCTTGGCACTAGCGGGAGGAGGCGTCGATGAGCAGTTCTTC.

This clone was counted once. The chain uses TRBV25-1 and TRBJ1-2, with 7 bases identical to TRBD1. V gave up 5 bases and J gave up 6 bases; unmatched junction bases: 15. Germline CDR1 MGHDK, CDR2 SYGVNS. This CDR3 contains 16 residues. DNA of the CDR3: TGTGCCAGCAGTCACCGGAACTGGGACAGCTTGAATGGCTACACCTTC. It translates to CASSHRNWDSLNGYTF.

The rearrangement links TRBV5-6 to TRBJ2-1, with a possible D match to TRBD1 (7 bases). Trimming cost V 3 bases and J 12 bases, with 19 bases left between them. The CDR3 contains 14 residues. CDR1 and CDR2 from the germline V gene are SGHDT and YYEEEE. The CDR3 is CASSSGTVGRGQFF. In nucleotides, the CDR3 is TGTGCCAGCAGCTCCGGGACAGTCGGGAGAGGGCAGTTCTTC.

The chain carries TRBV5-6 and TRBJ1-3; TRBD1 is a possible D gene (5 bases). V was cut by 5 bases and J by 9 bases, with 15 bases left in between. The CDR3 loop spans 13 amino acids. Germline assignment: CDR1 SGHDT and CDR2 YYEEEE. CDR3 nucleotide sequence: TGTGCCAGCAGGTGGTCTGGGACGGGCACCATATATTTT. Translated, it gives CASRWSGTGTIYF.